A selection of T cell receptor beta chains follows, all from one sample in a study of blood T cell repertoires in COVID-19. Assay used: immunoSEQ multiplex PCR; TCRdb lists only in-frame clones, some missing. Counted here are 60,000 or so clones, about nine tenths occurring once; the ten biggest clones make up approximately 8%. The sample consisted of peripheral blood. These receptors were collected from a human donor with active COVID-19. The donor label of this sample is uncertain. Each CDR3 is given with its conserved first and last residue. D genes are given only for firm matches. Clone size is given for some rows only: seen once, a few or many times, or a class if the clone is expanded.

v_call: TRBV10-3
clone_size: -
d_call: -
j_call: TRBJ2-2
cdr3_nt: TGTGCCATTCGGGGTCAGACGAACACCGGGGAGCTGTTTTTT
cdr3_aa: CAIRGQTNTGELFF

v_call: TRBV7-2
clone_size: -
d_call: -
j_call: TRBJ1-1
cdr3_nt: TGTGCCAGCAGCTCGACAGACTACACTGAAGCTTTCTTT
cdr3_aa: CASSSTDYTEAFF

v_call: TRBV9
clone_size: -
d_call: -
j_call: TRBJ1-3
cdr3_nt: TGTGCCAGCAGCGTAGAGTTCACGGTCTCTGGAAACACCATATATTTT
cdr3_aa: CASSVEFTVSGNTIYF

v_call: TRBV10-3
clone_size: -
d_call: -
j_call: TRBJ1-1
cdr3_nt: TGTGCCATCAGTGAATTAGGGGGAAACACTGAAGCTTTCTTT
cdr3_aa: CAISELGGNTEAFF

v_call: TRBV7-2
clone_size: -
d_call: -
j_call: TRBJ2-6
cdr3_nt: TGTGCCAGCAGCTTACCGGGTGGGGCCAACGTCCTGACTTTC
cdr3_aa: CASSLPGGANVLTF

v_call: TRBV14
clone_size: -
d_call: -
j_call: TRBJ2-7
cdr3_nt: TGTGCCAGCAGCCAAAACTCCCCCCTCTACGAGCAGTACTTC
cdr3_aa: CASSQNSPLYEQYF

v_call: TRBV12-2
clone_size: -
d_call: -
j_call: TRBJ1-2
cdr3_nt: TGTGCAAGTCGCCGTATCGACAGAAACTATGGCTACACCTTC
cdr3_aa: CASRRIDRNYGYTF

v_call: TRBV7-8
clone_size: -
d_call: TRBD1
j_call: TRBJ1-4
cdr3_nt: TGTGCCAGCAGCCCCTGGACAGGCTTTAATGAAAAACTGTTTTTT
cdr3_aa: CASSPWTGFNEKLFF

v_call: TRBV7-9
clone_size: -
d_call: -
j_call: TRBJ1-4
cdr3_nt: TGTGCCAGCAGCCCCGGGGTACGCAATGAAAAACTGTTTTTT
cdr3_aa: CASSPGVRNEKLFF

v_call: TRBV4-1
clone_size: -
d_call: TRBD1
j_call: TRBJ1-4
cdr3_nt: TGCGCCAGCAGATATACGACAGGGCCTACAACTAATGAAAAACTGTTTTTT
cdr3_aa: CASRYTTGPTTNEKLFF

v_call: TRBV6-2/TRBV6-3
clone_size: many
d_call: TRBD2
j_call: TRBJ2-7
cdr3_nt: TGTGCCAGCAGTGGAAGACTAGCGGTCTCCTACGAGCAGTACTTC
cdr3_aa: CASSGRLAVSYEQYF

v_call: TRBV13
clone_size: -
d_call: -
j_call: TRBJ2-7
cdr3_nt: TGTGCCAGCAGCTTCGGGCGGGCTCTGTCCGAGCAGTACTTC
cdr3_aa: CASSFGRALSEQYF

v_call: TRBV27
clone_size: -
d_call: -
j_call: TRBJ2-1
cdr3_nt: TGTGCCAGCAGTTTAATGAGAGGGGGTCAGGGGTTATACAATGAGCAGTTCTTC
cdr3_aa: CASSLMRGGQGLYNEQFF

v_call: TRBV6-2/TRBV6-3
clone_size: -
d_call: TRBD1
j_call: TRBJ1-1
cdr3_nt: TGTGCCAGCAGTTACGGGGGGCAGGGGGGTACTGAAGCTTTCTTT
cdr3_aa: CASSYGGQGGTEAFF

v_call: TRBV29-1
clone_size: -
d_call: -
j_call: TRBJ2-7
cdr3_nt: TGCAGCGTTGAATTAGCGCCCGGCTACGAGCAGTACTTC
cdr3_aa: CSVELAPGYEQYF

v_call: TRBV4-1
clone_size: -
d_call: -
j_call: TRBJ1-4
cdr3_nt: TGCGCCAGCAGCCAACAACTTACAACTAATGAAAAACTGTTTTTT
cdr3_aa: CASSQQLTTNEKLFF

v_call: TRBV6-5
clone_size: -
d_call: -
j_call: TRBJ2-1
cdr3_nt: TGTGCCAGCAGTTACTCCTTCGGGGAGCAGTTCTTC
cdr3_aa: CASSYSFGEQFF

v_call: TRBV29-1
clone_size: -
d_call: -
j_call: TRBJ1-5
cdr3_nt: TGCAGCGTTGTATCTACAGGGCCCAATCAGCCCCAGCATTTT
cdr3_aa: CSVVSTGPNQPQHF

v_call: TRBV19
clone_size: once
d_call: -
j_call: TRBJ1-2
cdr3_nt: TGTGCCAGTAGAAGCCTACGCCGGGAGTTATCTAACTATGGCTACACCTTC
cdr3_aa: CASRSLRRELSNYGYTF

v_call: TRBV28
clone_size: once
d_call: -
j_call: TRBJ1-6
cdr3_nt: TGTGCCAGCCTCGACACCCAAACACAGGTCCCCCACTTT
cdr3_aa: CASLDTQTQVPHF

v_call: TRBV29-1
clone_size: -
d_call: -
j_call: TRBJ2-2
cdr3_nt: TGCAGCGTTGGCGGGACCTCGGGGGCCGGGGAGCTGTTTTTT
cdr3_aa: CSVGGTSGAGELFF

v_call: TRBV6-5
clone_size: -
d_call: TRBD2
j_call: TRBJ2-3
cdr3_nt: TGTGCCACCGAAAACCCTAGCGGTAGCACAGATACGCAGTATTTT
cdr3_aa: CATENPSGSTDTQYF

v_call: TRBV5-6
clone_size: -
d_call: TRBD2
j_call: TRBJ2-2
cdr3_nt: TGTGCCAGCAGCTTTAGTCTAGGCGGGAGTTTCGGGGAGCTGTTTTTT
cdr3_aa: CASSFSLGGSFGELFF

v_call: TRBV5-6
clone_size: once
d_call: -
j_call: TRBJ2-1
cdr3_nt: TGTGCCAGCAGCTTGGTTGGGGGGGACAAATACAATGAGCAGTTCTTC
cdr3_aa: CASSLVGGDKYNEQFF

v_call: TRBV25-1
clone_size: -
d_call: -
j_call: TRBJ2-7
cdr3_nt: TGTGCCAGCAGGGGGGGCAGGGGGTACCCAGGCGAGCAGTACTTC
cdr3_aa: CASRGGRGYPGEQYF

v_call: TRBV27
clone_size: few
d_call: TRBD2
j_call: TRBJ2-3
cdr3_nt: TGTGCCAGCAGTTTATCCGGGGGAGCGGGGTCCACAGATACGCAGTATTTT
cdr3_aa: CASSLSGGAGSTDTQYF

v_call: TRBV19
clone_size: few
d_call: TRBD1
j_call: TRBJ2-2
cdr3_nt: TGTGCCAGTAGTCCGGGACAGACGAACACCGGGGAGCTGTTTTTT
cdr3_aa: CASSPGQTNTGELFF

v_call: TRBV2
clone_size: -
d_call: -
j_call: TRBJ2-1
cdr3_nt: TGTGCCAGCAGCCCAAGCGTGGGACAACGAAGAAATGAGCAGTTCTTC
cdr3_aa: CASSPSVGQRRNEQFF

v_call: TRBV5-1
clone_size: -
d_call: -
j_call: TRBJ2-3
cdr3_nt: TGCGCCAGCAGCTTGGCGCAGGGATCAGATACGCAGTATTTT
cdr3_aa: CASSLAQGSDTQYF

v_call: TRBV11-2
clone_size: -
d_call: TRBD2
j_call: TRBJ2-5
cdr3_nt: TGTGCCAGCAGCTTAGTCCCTAGCGGGGGGGCCCAAGAGACCCAGTACTTC
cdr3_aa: CASSLVPSGGAQETQYF

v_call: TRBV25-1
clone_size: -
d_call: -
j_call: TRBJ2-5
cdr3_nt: TGTGCCAGCACGAACGGGGGGACCCAGTACTTC
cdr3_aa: CASTNGGTQYF

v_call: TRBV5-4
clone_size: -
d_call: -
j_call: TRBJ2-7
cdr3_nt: TGTGCCAGCAGCTTGCCCCCAGGGCACGAGCAGTACTTC
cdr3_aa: CASSLPPGHEQYF

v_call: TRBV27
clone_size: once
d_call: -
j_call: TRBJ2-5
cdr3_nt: TGTGCCAGCAGTTACAAGGGACTCGAGACCCAGTACTTC
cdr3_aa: CASSYKGLETQYF

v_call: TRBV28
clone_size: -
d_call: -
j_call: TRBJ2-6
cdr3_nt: TGTGCCAGCAGTCCGAGGGGGGTCCTGACTTTC
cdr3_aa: CASSPRGVLTF

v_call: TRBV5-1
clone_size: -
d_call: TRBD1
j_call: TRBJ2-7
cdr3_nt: TGCGCCAGCAGCTTGGTTAATAGGGGGCCCTCCTACGAGCAGTACTTC
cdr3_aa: CASSLVNRGPSYEQYF

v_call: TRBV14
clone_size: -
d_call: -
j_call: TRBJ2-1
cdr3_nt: TGTGCCAGCAGCCAAGCCCTTGAGCAGTTCTTC
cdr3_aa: CASSQALEQFF

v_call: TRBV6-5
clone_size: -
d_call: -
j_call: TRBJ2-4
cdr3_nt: TGTGCCAGCAGTCCGAACATTCAGTACTTC
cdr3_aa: CASSPNIQYF

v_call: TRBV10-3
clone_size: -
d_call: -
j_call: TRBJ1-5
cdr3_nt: TGTGCCATCAGTGAGTCGAGGGATCAGCCCCAGCATTTT
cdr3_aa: CAISESRDQPQHF

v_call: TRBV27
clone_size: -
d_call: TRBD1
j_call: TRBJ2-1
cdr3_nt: TGTGCCAGCCAAGGGACAGGGCGCATGGGTGAGCAGTTCTTC
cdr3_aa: CASQGTGRMGEQFF

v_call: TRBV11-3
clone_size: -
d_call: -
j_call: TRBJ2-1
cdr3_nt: TGTGCCAGCAGCTTAGATACGGACAATGAGCAGTTCTTC
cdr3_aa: CASSLDTDNEQFF

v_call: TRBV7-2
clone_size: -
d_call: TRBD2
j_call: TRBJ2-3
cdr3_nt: TGTGCCAGCAGCTTAGCCATACTAGCGGCCCGCACAGATACGCAGTATTTT
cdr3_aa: CASSLAILAARTDTQYF

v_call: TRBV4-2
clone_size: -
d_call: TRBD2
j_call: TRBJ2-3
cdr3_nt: TGTGCCAGCAGCCAAGATCCGGGACTAGCGGGGGCCCTACTCACAGATACGCAGTATTTT
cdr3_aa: CASSQDPGLAGALLTDTQYF

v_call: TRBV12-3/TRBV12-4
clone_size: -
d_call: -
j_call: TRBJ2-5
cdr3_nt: TGTGCCAGCAGCCCTGGAGGGAGACCCCAGTACTTC
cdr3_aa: CASSPGGRPQYF

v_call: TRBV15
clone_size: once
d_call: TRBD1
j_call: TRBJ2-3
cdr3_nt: TGTGCCACCAGGGGGACAGGTACAGATACGCAGTATTTT
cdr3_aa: CATRGTGTDTQYF

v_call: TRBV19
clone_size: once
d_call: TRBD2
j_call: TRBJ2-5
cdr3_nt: TGTGCCAGTAGTATATCAGCGGGAGGGCCGGGAGAGACCCAGTACTTC
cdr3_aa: CASSISAGGPGETQYF

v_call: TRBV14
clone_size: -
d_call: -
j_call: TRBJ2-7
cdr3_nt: TGTGCCAGCAGCCGGGCGGGACCCTCCTACGAGCAGTACTTC
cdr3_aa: CASSRAGPSYEQYF

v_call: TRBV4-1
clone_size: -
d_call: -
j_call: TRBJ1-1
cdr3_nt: TGCGCCAGCAGCCAAGGAGTTTGGGGGGGCACTGAAGCTTTCTTT
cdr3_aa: CASSQGVWGGTEAFF

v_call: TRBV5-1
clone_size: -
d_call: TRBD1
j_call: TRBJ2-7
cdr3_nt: TGCGCCAGCAGCTTGACAACGGGACAGGGCTACGAGCAGTACTTC
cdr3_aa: CASSLTTGQGYEQYF

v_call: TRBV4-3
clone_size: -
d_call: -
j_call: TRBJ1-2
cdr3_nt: TGCGCCAGCAGCCAAGACGGGCGGGCTGGCTACACCTTC
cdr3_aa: CASSQDGRAGYTF

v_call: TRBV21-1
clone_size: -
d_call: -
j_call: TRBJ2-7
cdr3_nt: TGTGCCAGCAGCAAACCGGGACAGGGCTACGAGCAGTACTTC
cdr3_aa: CASSKPGQGYEQYF